Presented here are 7 T cell receptor beta chains from one specimen sequenced in a study of low-dose radiotherapy and immunotherapy resistance in tumors. With TRAV- and TRBV-specific primers, first-strand cDNA was made, covering the alpha and beta chains. TCRs underwent 20 PCR cycles of amplification with a constant-region primer and V-primer adapter. TCRdb recomputed calls from the reads with MiXCR, one row per CDR3 protein. Of tens of thousands of distinct CDR3 sequences in the sample, around a sixth were seen once. The sample's time point: after trial treatment. This sample's treatment: LDRT plus nivolumab, ipilimumab, low-dose cyclophosphamide and aspirin (RACIN trial). This material consisted of PBMCs, taken after low-dose radiotherapy plus immunotherapy. These receptors were taken from a male donor with prostate cancer.

This clonotype was seen at least ten times. The J gene is TRBJ2-2, the V gene TRBV6-6; perhaps TRBD1 as D (6 bases). This CDR3 comprises 17 residues. The V end was cut by 0 bases, the J end by 1 base, with 12 bases between. Per the germline V gene, CDR1 is MNHNY and CDR2 is SVGAGI (reference sequence). The CDR3, as DNA: TGTGCCAGCAGTTACTCTGGACAGCCGTTGAACACCGGGGAGCTGTTTTTT. This sequence encodes CASSYSGQPLNTGELFF.

A remark on this clonotype: With a far larger clone one base away, a read error is the likely cause. V and J are TRBV28 and TRBJ2-1; the match to TRBD2 covers 7 bases. Judging by the DNA end, TRBJ2-7 fits better; the J call may be wrong. The germline gives CDR1 MDHEN, CDR2 SYDVKM. This CDR3 region has 14 residues. The DNA of the CDR3 is TGTGCCAGCAGCGCGGCGGGAGTGTCCTACGAGCAGTACTTC. This encodes CASSAAGVSYEQYF.

This clonotype was seen many times. The chain is built from TRBV5-1 and TRBJ2-1; 9 bases agree with TRBD2. Germline CDR1 and CDR2: SGHRS and YFSETQ. CDR3 size: 14 residues. With V trimmed by 4 bases and J by 5 bases, 4 bases remained unmatched. CDR3 coding DNA: TGCGCCAGCAGCGCCGGGACTAGCCACAATGAGCAGTTCTTC. It specifies CASSAGTSHNEQFF.

With respect to this clonotype: With only one base between it and a far larger clone, this is likely a read error. The V gene is TRBV1, the J gene TRBJ2-1; the table's D gene call, TRBD2, was not cross checked with the DNA. TRBV1 is a pseudogene. The CDR3 sequence is 17 residues long. CDR3 loop: CPSSQELAGVLGDEQFF. CDR3 coding DNA: TGCCCCAGCAGCCAAGAGCTAGCGGGAGTGTTAGGCGATGAGCAGTTCTTC.

The rearrangement links TRBV6-2 or TRBV6-3 to TRBJ2-2; 7 nucleotides align to TRBD1. The V gene's germline CDR1 is MNHEY and CDR2 SVGEGT. V lost 7 bases, J lost 7 bases, and 3 bases stayed unmatched. This CDR3 contains 12 residues. For the CDR3, the DNA is TGTGCCAGCAACGACAGGGTCGGGGAGCTGTTTTTT. Amino acid sequence: CASNDRVGELFF.

The V call is TRBV7-3, the J call TRBJ2-7, with 8 bases identical to TRBD1. The CDR3 runs to 13 residues. Germline-derived CDR1 and CDR2 are SGHTA and FQGTGA. Losses at the gene ends were 4 bases for V and 5 bases for J; bases not matched to a gene: 4. In DNA, the CDR3 is TGTGCCAGCAGCTCCCAGGGGGCGGACGAGCAGTACTTC. It codes for CASSSQGADEQYF.

The sample holds many counts of this clonotype. Given a much more abundant clone one base away, this may be a read error. The chain has TRBV28 and TRBJ2-7; D possibly corresponds to TRBD2 (5 bases). This CDR3 contains 12 residues. CDR1 is MDHEN, CDR2 SYDVKM, per germline. Trimming removed 3 bases at V and 2 bases at J, with 5 bases between. The CDR3 loop is CASSFGTYEQYF. The CDR3 region has the DNA TGTGCCAGCAGTTTCGGGACCTACGAGCAGTACTTC.